This T cell receptor (beta chain) was identified during a study of shared clonotypes between healthy human individuals (dated by TCRdb to the early 2020s). Looking at the study overall: A couple of women and three men aged 18 to 49 years were included in the cohort. For each donor, CD4 naive and CD4 memory were each run on three plates, CD8 naive on two plates, and CD8 memory on one plate. To estimate repertoire size and how much clonotypes are shared between individuals, the study performed deep sequencing of blood TCR repertoires from about five healthy adults. To increase sequencing depth and limit assay-specific biases, TCR repertoire library preparation and sequencing were carried out by different laboratories using diverse techniques. Each donor's leukapheresis produced roughly between roughly 0.94 and 9.5 billion PBMCs.

The germline V gene supplies CDR1 KGHSH and CDR2 LQKENI. The CDR3 covers 16 residues, taking in both the cysteine and the phenylalanine. The retained sequence is limited to the CDR3, 48 bases, with the frame set at the first base. V sheds 6 bases and J sheds 5 bases, leaving 21 bases between their ends. Using the deep immunoSEQ assay, multiplex PCR amplified TCR CDR3 regions from genomic DNA. Extracted genomic DNA from each cell subset was distributed evenly across all wells of several immunoSEQ 96-well plates, and each plate was treated as a replicate. For sorted subsets, each replicate PCR was loaded with 150 to 250 ng genomic DNA, equivalent to 30,000 or so T cell genomes. The purified libraries were quantified using a Qubit 3.0 fluorometer, sized with a Bioanalyzer 2100, and then quantified again using the KAPA Library Quantification kit. A separate single-read 150-cycle Illumina NextSeq 550 flow cell was used to sequence each immunoSEQ 96-well plate. As for how the authors treated the data: Because the immunoSEQ output held only junctional sequences and lacked quality scores, the filtering could not match the filtering applied to full-length reads. To assign V/J genes and CDR3, sequences were annotated using PyIR, a Python wrapper for IgBLAST v1.9, with IMGT germline references. Reads were removed for weak V/J assignments (E-value above 1e-6), missing CDR3, stop codons, out-of-frame junctions, or ambiguous translated residues. V3J clonotypes were defined as sequences sharing the same inferred V gene, J gene, and CDR3 amino acid sequence. The percentage overlap between two repertoires was calculated by dividing the number of shared unique clonotypes by the size of the smaller repertoire. Repertoire richness was assessed with RTK rarefaction, the Chao1 estimator, and Recon v2.1 estimates of unobserved clonotypes. Generation probabilities were computed with OLGA for all TCRbeta clonotypes obtained by the gDNA method from four donors. TCRdb mirrors the immuneACCESS table, restricted to in-frame sequences. Some clones are absent from its copies; in checked studies, under half trace to an unresolved V gene, and the reason for the others is unknown. V and J calls and clone size are those listed in that table; D and trimming were worked out from the DNA. The sample data list fewer than 400,000 clones, and around 72% of these were observed just once. Clones ranked in the top ten supply about 9.3% of the sample.

With regard to this clone: Its antigen is still unknown. No much larger clonotype is one base removed from it; base qualities were not supplied.

Overall study outcomes, separate from this receptor: When four donors were compared, the shared fraction of clonotypes was around 5% for naive CD4, around 3.6% for naive CD8, roughly 2.5% for memory CD4, and 0.4% for memory CD8. Only blood was sampled, and tissue TCR repertoires likely differ from those in blood. Higher generation probabilities were observed for clonotypes shared by all four sorted-subset donors than for non-shared clonotypes. Incomplete sequencing was indicated by rarefaction of sorted-subset datasets, despite the large sequencing depth. Estimated clonotype richness was generally larger for naive than for memory subsets. Because the study included a small number of donors, the genetic and exposure-history diversity represented was limited. Based on pairwise subsampling, the degree of clonotype sharing among donors was expected to be affected by sequencing depth.

Healthy HIV-negative adults with no recently reported acute infections or vaccinations were included as donors. Only Caucasian adults living in Nashville, Tennessee, USA were represented among the donors. CD4+ T cells were enriched by magnetic negative selection, after which naive cells were positively selected on CD45RA and the negative fraction was taken as the memory subset. Blood was collected by leukapheresis, and PBMCs were isolated by Ficoll-Histopaque density gradient centrifugation and then cryopreserved in liquid nitrogen vapor phase. Purity and quantity of every magnetically sorted T cell population were checked by analytical flow cytometry. Genomic DNA was isolated from each sorted fraction and quantified by UV absorbance on a Nanodrop 2000c.

The sequenced sample was memory CD4+ T cells sorted from blood. The cell subset or site label, read with the paper, signifies: CD45RA-negative fraction. The chain employs TRBV18 and TRBJ2-3, and possibly TRBD2, on 6 matching bases. The TCR comes from a man aged 30-40 years in good health. The DNA sequence is given as TGTGCCAGCTCGGAAAAAATTCGGGGGATCTTAGATACGCAGTATTTT. Protein translation: CASSEKIRGILDTQYF.